This is a list of T cell receptor beta chains from one sample in a study of cytotoxic CD8 clonotypes in ibrutinib-treated CLL. TCRdb's table, derived via immunoSEQ multiplex PCR, lists solely in-frame clones and lacks some. In the table there are tens of thousands of clones, nearly 70% of which are singletons. The sequencing here drew on PBMCs, taken after 12 months of ibrutinib treatment. Receptors originate from a human donor with chronic lymphocytic leukemia. The CDR3 runs from the conserved cysteine through the conserved F or W. A D gene is named only where the DNA matches it firmly. Clone size is shown for a subset of rows, as once, few, many or a class of expanded clone.

TRBJ1-3,TRBV30,-,-,CAWMGQVGRSGNTIYF,TGTGCCTGGATGGGCCAGGTAGGGAGGTCTGGAAACACCATATATTTT
TRBJ1-4,TRBV9,-,-,CASSYGENEKLFF,TGTGCCAGCAGCTACGGGGAGAATGAAAAACTGTTTTTT
TRBJ2-4,TRBV14,-,medium-sized,CASSPIDTSNKNIQYF,TGTGCCAGCAGCCCCATAGACACCAGCAACAAAAACATTCAGTACTTC
TRBJ2-1,TRBV5-1,-,-,CASSLSIGEQFF,TGCGCCAGCAGCCTGTCCATCGGTGAGCAGTTCTTC
TRBJ2-5,TRBV7-9,-,once,CASSLLQSQETQYF,TGTGCCAGCAGCTTACTACAGTCCCAAGAGACCCAGTACTTC
TRBJ2-7,TRBV30,TRBD1,once,CAFLQGLHEQYF,TGTGCCTTCTTACAGGGGCTCCACGAGCAGTACTTC
TRBJ1-1,TRBV5-4,-,-,CASSPAVVNTEAFF,TGTGCCAGCAGCCCCGCAGTTGTGAACACTGAAGCTTTCTTT
TRBJ2-1,TRBV19,TRBD2,-,CASTSGALSGEQFF,TGTGCCAGCACCAGCGGGGCCCTTTCAGGTGAGCAGTTCTTC
TRBJ2-7,TRBV7-9,-,-,CASSQARDTFYEQYF,TGTGCCAGCAGCCAAGCCCGGGACACCTTCTACGAGCAGTACTTC
TRBJ2-7,TRBV6-5,-,few,CASGAYEQYF,TGTGCCAGCGGGGCGTACGAGCAGTACTTC
TRBJ1-1,TRBV5-4,TRBD1,-,CASSTGQGPGVNTEAFF,TGTGCCAGCAGCACCGGACAGGGGCCTGGTGTGAACACTGAAGCTTTCTTT
TRBJ2-1,TRBV5-1,TRBD2,-,CASNRLAGDGEQFF,TGCGCCAGCAACCGACTAGCGGGAGATGGTGAGCAGTTCTTC
TRBJ2-2,TRBV28,-,once,CASSLGGSVTGELFF,TGTGCCAGCAGTTTAGGGGGCAGCGTCACCGGGGAGCTGTTTTTT
TRBJ2-7,TRBV7-2,-,once,CASSQEAEQYF,TGTGCCAGCAGCCAGGAGGCCGAGCAGTACTTC
TRBJ1-2,TRBV4-3,-,-,CASSQDRGAFYTF,TGCGCCAGCAGCCAAGATCGGGGTGCGTTCTACACCTTC
TRBJ2-1,TRBV6-4,-,-,CASSDSGVARPRYNEQFF,TGTGCCAGCAGTGACTCCGGGGTAGCCCGTCCTAGGTACAATGAGCAGTTCTTC
TRBJ2-7,TRBV5-4,-,-,CASSLLNYEQYF,TGTGCCAGCAGCCTTCTCAACTACGAGCAGTACTTC
TRBJ2-1,TRBV7-3,-,-,CASSSRGGANEQFF,TGTGCCAGCAGCTCCCGTGGAGGGGCCAATGAGCAGTTCTTC
TRBJ1-4,TRBV5-6,TRBD1,-,CASRGQLNEKLFF,TGTGCCAGCAGGGGACAGCTCAATGAAAAACTGTTTTTT
TRBJ2-1,TRBV7-2,TRBD2,-,CASSLEGSSGGREQFF,TGTGCCAGCAGCTTAGAGGGTTCTAGCGGGGGCCGGGAGCAGTTCTTC